One TCR beta chain is described in this entry. Authors' processing steps: Amplifying reference gene primers gave estimates of nucleated cell counts. The data were produced by immunoSEQ multiplex PCR, yet TCRdb's version contains in-frame clones alone and is incomplete. The V and J calls and clone size are taken from that table; D and trimming were inferred from the DNA. Of about 100,000 clones listed, 85% to 90% are singletons. This sample is part of a study of blood T cell repertoires in COVID-19. Study context: Samples taken during acute and convalescent COVID-19 were collected in the United States, Italy and Spain. T cells, B-cell-depleted T cells, or PBMCs provided the cDNA or gDNA that served as material.

Germline loops: CDR1 SGHDT, CDR2 YYEEEE. V lost 1 base, J lost 1 base, and 9 bases lay in between. The CDR3 totals 15 residues. The chain uses TRBV5-6 and TRBJ2-4, with D unclear. The sample was peripheral blood. This TCR came from a woman aged 80 or older with acute or convalescent COVID-19. The CDR3 loop is CASSLIREAKNIQYF. In DNA, the CDR3 is TGTGCCAGCAGCTTGATCCGAGAGGCCAAAAACATTCAGTACTTC.